Shown below are 5 T cell receptor beta chains from a single sample sequenced in a study of human T cells and chemical hapten exposure. Noted time point: patch test 1, 2 weeks after DPC sensitization. As for treatment: therapeutic diphenylcyclopropenone sensitization with weekly scalp DPC. Each CDR3 protein is one row after TCRdb ran MiXCR on the RACE reads. The sample contains about 60,000 distinct CDR3 sequences, around 9.3% of which appear only once. The sample in question was whole blood, obtained in connection with sensitization to the hapten diphenylcyclopropenone (DPC). All receptors come from a middle-aged woman with alopecia areata. Some clones in this sample may be carry-over from other donors' samples.

The J gene is TRBJ1-2, the V gene TRBV25-1, with D perhaps matching TRBD1 (6 bases). Between the trimmed V and J ends, which lost 5 bases and 5 bases, there was a span of 18 bases. Per germline, CDR1 MGHDK and CDR2 SYGVNS. CDR3 length: 15 residues. CDR3 DNA: TGTGCCAGCAGTCCTACAGGGACTCGAGGATATGGCTACACCTTC. This encodes CASSPTGTRGYGYTF.

This clonotype was counted ten times or more. This chain links TRBV20-1 with TRBJ2-3; D remains unclear. In germline, CDR1 is DFQATT, CDR2 SNEGSKA (reference sequence). This CDR3 comprises 14 residues. With 4 bases removed from V and 1 base from J, the gap between germline ends came to 12 bases. CDR3 bases: TGCAGTGCTAATCCGGACCTTGGCACAGATACGCAGTATTTT. As protein: CSANPDLGTDTQYF.

The chain links TRBV7-2 to TRBJ1-4; possibly TRBD1 for D (6 bases). Germline V gene sequence: CDR1 SGHTA, CDR2 FQGNSA. V lost 1 base, J lost 7 bases, and 13 bases lay in between. The CDR3 is 15 amino acids. The CDR3, as DNA: TGTGCCAGCAGCTTAGGGGGCAGGGGCGGTGAAAAACTGTTTTTT. Translation: CASSLGGRGGEKLFF. The full variable domain, with the rest looked up from reference TRBV7-2 and TRBJ1-4, is GAGVSQSPSNKVTEKGKDVELRCDPISGHTALYWYRQSLGQGLEFLIYFQGNSAPDKSGLPSDRFSAERTGGSVSTLTIQRTQQEDSAVYLCASSLGGRGGEKLFFGSGTQLSVL.

The table lists this clonotype with many counts. The chain is built from TRBV5-1 and TRBJ1-1, with D possibly matching TRBD1 (5 bases). Trimming pared 4 bases from V and 0 bases from J, leaving 10 bases between. The CDR3 spans 14 residues. Per the germline V gene, CDR1 is SGHRS and CDR2 is YFSETQ. The CDR3 bases are TGCGCCAGCAGCATGGGACCGATGAACACTGAAGCTTTCTTT. This gives the protein CASSMGPMNTEAFF.

V is TRBV9 and J is TRBJ2-3; D gene unclear. The ends were cut back, 0 bases at V and 4 bases at J, with 6 bases in the middle. This CDR3 has 13 amino acids. Germline V lookup: CDR1 SGDLS, CDR2 YYNGEE. The chain's CDR3 is CASSVASPDTQYF. DNA of the CDR3: TGTGCCAGCAGCGTAGCGAGCCCAGATACGCAGTATTTT. Full variable domain (missing parts from reference TRBV9 and TRBJ2-3): DSGVTQTPKHLITATGQRVTLRCSPRSGDLSVYWYQQSLDQGLQFLIQYYNGEERAKGNILERFSAQQFPDLHSELNLSSLELGDSALYFCASSVASPDTQYFGPGTRLTVL.